This T cell receptor beta chain comes out of a study of technical replicates of blood from several donors. Repertoires were generated with immunoSEQ multiplex PCR, while TCRdb's copy carries only in-frame clones and drops some. The data contain about 15,000 clones, around 86% of them singletons. Germline V CDR1 and CDR2: GTSNPN, SVGIG (reference sequence). Unmatched junction bases numbered 7, after V lost 2 bases and J lost 5 bases. The CDR3 runs 14 residues. The chain joins TRBV30 to TRBJ2-3; 7 bases fit TRBD2. This sequence originates from a human donor in good health. Sequencing input: PBMCs. The CDR3: CAWSPWEGRDTQYF. The CDR3 coding sequence is TGTGCCTGGAGTCCGTGGGAGGGCCGAGATACGCAGTATTTT.